The 26 T cell receptor beta chains given below trace back to one sample, sequenced in a study of blood T cell repertoires in COVID-19. Some clones are missing from TCRdb's copy, which holds only in-frame ones; the method was immunoSEQ multiplex PCR. The sample records some 250,000 clones, approximately 90% being singletons. The sequenced sample was peripheral blood. The receptor source for this set is a man aged 60-69 years who had recovered from COVID-19.

The V call is TRBV19, the J call TRBJ2-7, with 7 bases lining up with TRBD2. J lost 4 bases, V lost 4 bases, and 7 bases had no gene match. The CDR3 totals 14 residues. Per germline, CDR1 LNHDA and CDR2 SQIVND (reference sequence). The CDR3 DNA is TGTGCCAGTAGTAGAGACGGGGGGACTTACGAGCAGTACTTC. It is translated as CASSRDGGTYEQYF.

This chain links TRBV11-2 with TRBJ2-1; 8 bases match TRBD1. The germline CDR1 and CDR2 sequences are SGHAT and FQNNGV. J gave up 0 bases and V 4 bases, and 2 bases lay outside the gene matches. CDR3 size: 15 residues. This CDR3 reads CASSSQGASYNEQFF. The CDR3 nucleotides are TGTGCCAGCAGCTCCCAGGGGGCCTCCTACAATGAGCAGTTCTTC.

This chain links TRBV21-1 with TRBJ1-2; the D call in the table, TRBD1, was not verified against the DNA. TRBV21-1 is annotated as a pseudogene. CDR3 size: 15 residues. In DNA form, the CDR3 reads TGTGCCAGCAGCGACGGGACATCTCGAAACTATGGCTACACCTTC. Translation: CASSDGTSRNYGYTF.

In its sample, this clone was seen a few times. This sequence joins TRBV19 and TRBJ1-6, with TRBD1 identical over 7 bases. V lost 7 bases and J lost 7; bases outside the gene matches: 7. CDR1 LNHDA and CDR2 SQIVND come from the germline V gene (reference sequence). CDR3 length equals 14 residues. The CDR3 DNA is TGTGCCAGTACCCCGACAGGGAACAATTCACCCCTCCACTTT. It specifies CASTPTGNNSPLHF.

V is TRBV2 and J is TRBJ1-1, with D uncertain. Germline V lookup: CDR1 SNHLY, CDR2 FYNNEI. V lost 7 bases and J 4 bases, leaving 10 bases between the germline ends. This CDR3 region has 12 residues. The CDR3 is CASTQSATEAFF. The CDR3 DNA follows: TGTGCCAGCACTCAGTCTGCCACTGAAGCTTTCTTT. The whole variable domain, filled in from reference TRBV2 and TRBJ1-1, reads EPEVTQTPSHQVTQMGQEVILRCVPISNHLYFYWYRQILGQKVEFLVSFYNNEISEKSEIFDDQFSVERPDGSNFTLKIRSTKLEDSAMYFCASTQSATEAFFGQGTRLTVV.

In DNA, the CDR3 is TGTGCCAGCAGGGGGACAGGGTCGTGGGATGGCTACACCTTC. This translates into CASRGTGSWDGYTF. The chain couples TRBV5-4 to TRBJ1-2; 9 bases are shared with TRBD1. V lost 5 bases and J lost 6; bases outside the gene matches: 8. The length of the CDR3 is 14 residues. Germline V gene lookup returns CDR1 SGHNT and CDR2 YYREEE (reference sequence).

The CDR3 DNA is TGTGCCAGCGAGTACAGGGTGGGTGGTACCTACGAGCAGTACTTC. Translating gives CASEYRVGGTYEQYF. V is TRBV6-5 and J is TRBJ2-7; D might be TRBD1 (6 bases). The germline CDR1 and CDR2 sequences are MNHEY and SVGAGI. V lost 8 bases and J lost 2, with 19 bases in between. This CDR3 is 15 amino acids long.

The chain recombines TRBV20-1 with TRBJ2-3; tentatively, D is TRBD1 (6 bases). V was shortened by 6 bases and J by 5 bases, with 9 bases between the two germline ends. The CDR3 runs 11 residues. From germline, CDR1 is DFQATT and CDR2 SNEGSKA (reference sequence). This chain's CDR3 is CSAIRGDTQYF. Written as DNA, the CDR3 is TGCAGTGCAATCAGGGGAGATACGCAGTATTTT.

The chain links TRBV29-1 to TRBJ1-5, with 7 positions matching TRBD1. V lost 4 bases to trimming and J lost 7 bases; unmatched junction nucleotides: 7. This CDR3 spans 13 amino acids. CDR1 and CDR2 (germline): SQVTM, ANQGSEA. As DNA, the CDR3 is TGCAGCGTTGGTAAGGGGGCAGGGCAGCCCCAGCATTTT. This codes for CSVGKGAGQPQHF.

The chain recombines TRBV10-2 with TRBJ2-7; TRBD2 aligns across 9 bases. CDR3 length: 14 amino acids. J was trimmed by 9 bases and V by 7 bases; bases with no gene match: 13. CDR1 is WSHSY and CDR2 is SAAADI in the germline V gene. CDR3 residues: CASNSAGGSRGQYF. CDR3 bases: TGCGCCAGCAATTCAGCGGGGGGCTCGCGGGGGCAGTACTTC.

The chain employs TRBV5-6 and TRBJ1-2; D not certain. The V and J ends lost 0 bases and 4 bases respectively, with 13 bases between them. Germline-derived CDR1 and CDR2 are SGHDT and YYEEEE. The CDR3 length is 15 residues. Written as DNA, the CDR3 is TGTGCCAGCAGCTTGGGCTCTGCGAGTGGCTATGGCTACACCTTC. Its translation: CASSLGSASGYGYTF.

As regards this clone: The limits of the CDR3 on the DNA are not certain, so only TCRdb's listed CDR3 is given. The V gene is TRBV21-1, the J gene TRBJ1-4. TRBV21-1 is marked as a pseudogene. The CDR3 contains 15 residues when both ends are counted. The CDR3 sequence: CASWGTGATNEKLFF.

This clone was recorded a few times. The rearrangement joins TRBV11-2 to TRBJ2-7; D perhaps matches TRBD1 (6 bases). Looked up from germline, CDR1 is SGHAT and CDR2 is FQNNGV. Trimming pared 3 bases from V and 7 bases from J, leaving 13 bases between. The CDR3 is made up of 13 amino acids. CDR3 sequence reads: CASSFSDRGEQYV. CDR3 DNA sequence: TGTGCCAGCAGCTTCTCGGACAGAGGGGAGCAGTACGTC.

J is TRBJ1-2 and V is TRBV11-2; 10 bases match TRBD1. The germline CDR1 and CDR2 sequences are SGHAT and FQNNGV. The CDR3 has 14 amino acids. V was clipped by 3 bases and J by 8 bases; unmatched bases: 6. This CDR3 reads CASSFTGQGKGYTF. The CDR3 nucleotides are TGTGCCAGCAGCTTTACGGGACAGGGGAAAGGCTACACCTTC. Variable domain in full (rest from reference TRBV11-2 and TRBJ1-2): EAGVAQSPRYKIIEKRQSVAFWCNPISGHATLYWYQQILGQGPKLLIQFQNNGVVDDSQLPKDRFSAERLKGVDSTLKIQPAKLEDSAVYLCASSFTGQGKGYTFGSGTRLTVV.

The genes are TRBV5-4 and TRBJ2-2, with 7 bases aligning to TRBD1. From germline, CDR1 is SGHNT and CDR2 YYREEE (reference sequence). J lost 1 base, V lost 2 bases, and 2 bases had no gene match. This CDR3 has 15 amino acids. The CDR3 sequence is CASSFRQGNTGELFF. The CDR3 coding sequence is TGTGCCAGCAGCTTTAGACAGGGGAACACCGGGGAGCTGTTTTTT.

This sequence joins TRBV12-3 or TRBV12-4 and TRBJ1-3, with 7 bases fitting TRBD1. The V and J ends lost 8 bases and 8 bases, in that order; junction bases with no gene match: 9. The CDR3 runs to 13 residues. CDR3 protein: CASLLGGAYTIYF. CDR3 sequence (DNA): TGTGCCAGCCTTTTAGGGGGCGCGTACACCATATATTTT.

This clone was seen only a few times. The CDR3 region is CASSQAQGRAPEDEQYV. In DNA, the CDR3 is TGTGCCAGCAGCCAAGCCCAAGGGAGGGCCCCAGAGGACGAGCAGTACGTC. The gene calls are TRBV11-2 and TRBJ2-7; the match to TRBD2 covers 7 bases. Germline V gene sequence: CDR1 SGHAT, CDR2 FQNNGV. This CDR3 is 17 amino acids long. J gave up 5 bases and V 5 bases, and 18 bases lay outside the gene matches.

This clone was observed a single time. This chain joins TRBV19 and TRBJ1-5; 7 nucleotides match TRBD1. V gave up 4 bases and J gave up 1 base; unmatched junction bases: 10. The CDR3 consists of 17 residues. Looked up from germline, CDR1 is LNHDA and CDR2 is SQIVND (reference sequence). CDR3 bases: TGTGCCAGTAGTACCTGGACAGGTCACGGGAGCAATCAGCCCCAGCATTTT. This translates into CASSTWTGHGSNQPQHF.

This chain connects TRBV5-1 to TRBJ2-1; 13 bases are shared with TRBD2. Germline V gives CDR1 SGHRS, CDR2 YFSETQ. The junction had 11 bases not matched to a gene; V was cut back by 7 bases and J by 7 bases. The CDR3 totals 16 residues. The CDR3 region has the DNA TGCGCCAGCTCCCTTCTACTAGCGGGGGGGCAGAATGAGCAGTTCTTC. Translating it yields CASSLLLAGGQNEQFF.

The chain combines TRBV27 with TRBJ2-3, with D possibly TRBD1 on 6 matching bases. Germline CDR1 is MNHEY and CDR2 is SMNVEV (reference sequence). This CDR3 spans 17 amino acids. V was pared by 3 bases and J by 0 bases, with 16 bases between. The CDR3 loop reads CASSLRLDRTSTDTQYF. The CDR3 bases are TGTGCCAGCAGTTTGCGCCTCGACAGGACTAGCACAGATACGCAGTATTTT.

This chain uses TRBV10-2 with TRBJ2-3, with TRBD1 matching 8 bases. With V trimmed by 2 bases and J by 3 bases, 4 bases remained unmatched. The CDR3 contains 15 residues. CDR1 and CDR2 (germline): WSHSY, SAAADI. The CDR3 reads CASSETRGRTDTQYF. The CDR3 nucleotides are TGCGCCAGCAGTGAGACCAGGGGGCGAACAGATACGCAGTATTTT.

This clone showed up just a few times. The genes are TRBV3-1 (or the pseudogene TRBV3-2) and TRBJ1-6; D possibly corresponds to TRBD1 (5 bases). There are 17 residues in the CDR3. V was clipped by 0 bases and J by 10 bases, with 19 bases between them. Per germline, CDR1 LGHDT and CDR2 YNNKEL (reference sequence). In nucleotides, the CDR3 is TGTGCCAGCAGCCAAGATTCGAGGGGACGGGGGAGGTCACCCCTCCACTTT. This gives the protein CASSQDSRGRGRSPLHF.

This rearrangement joins TRBV6-5 to TRBJ1-3, with 7 bases matching TRBD1. CDR1 is MNHEY, CDR2 SVGAGI, per germline. The CDR3 has 15 residues. V trimming: 6 bases; J trimming: 1 base; junction bases outside the gene matches: 6. The DNA of the CDR3 is TGTGCCAGCAGCCGACAGGGAGAATCTGGAAACACCATATATTTT. It yields the protein CASSRQGESGNTIYF.

The chain links TRBV19 to TRBJ1-5; D possibly corresponds to TRBD1 (5 bases). The CDR3 is 13 amino acids. From germline, CDR1 is LNHDA and CDR2 SQIVND (reference sequence). The V gene lost 3 bases and the J gene lost 7 bases, with 10 bases spanning the gap. CDR3: CASSMGGDQPQHF. CDR3 coding DNA: TGTGCCAGTAGTATGGGAGGGGACCAGCCCCAGCATTTT. Full variable domain (rest looked up from reference TRBV19 and TRBJ1-5): DGGITQSPKYLFRKEGQNVTLSCEQNLNHDAMYWYRQDPGQGLRLIYYSQIVNDFQKGDIAEGYSVSREKKESFPLTVTSAQKNPTAFYLCASSMGGDQPQHFGDGTRLSIL.

This chain links TRBV7-2 with TRBJ2-6, with 8 bases matching TRBD1. Germline CDR1 and CDR2: SGHTA and FQGNSA. The ends lost 3 bases at V and 0 bases at J; junction bases unmatched: 10. The CDR3 sequence is 19 residues long. The chain's CDR3 is CASSFGGQGAFSGANVLTF. The CDR3 bases are TGTGCCAGCAGCTTTGGGGGGCAGGGGGCCTTCTCTGGGGCCAACGTCCTGACTTTC.

The chain combines TRBV2 with TRBJ1-5; perhaps TRBD1 as D (5 bases). Between the trimmed V and J ends, which lost 6 bases and 1 base, there was a span of 7 bases. Per the germline V gene, CDR1 is SNHLY and CDR2 is FYNNEI. CDR3 length equals 13 residues. CDR3 sequence: CASSRQSNQPQHF. The CDR3 coding sequence is TGTGCCAGCAGCCGACAGAGCAATCAGCCCCAGCATTTT.